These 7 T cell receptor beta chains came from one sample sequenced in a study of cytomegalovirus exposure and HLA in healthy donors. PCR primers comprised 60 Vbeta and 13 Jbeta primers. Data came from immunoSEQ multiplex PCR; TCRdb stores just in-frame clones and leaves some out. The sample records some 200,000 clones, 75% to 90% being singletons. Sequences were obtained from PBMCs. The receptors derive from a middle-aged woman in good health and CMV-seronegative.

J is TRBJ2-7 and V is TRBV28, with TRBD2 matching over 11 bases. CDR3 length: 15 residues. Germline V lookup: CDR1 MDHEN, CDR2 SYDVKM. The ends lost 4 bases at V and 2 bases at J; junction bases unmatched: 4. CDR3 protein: CASSSQTSGAYEQYF. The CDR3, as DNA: TGTGCCAGCAGTTCTCAGACTAGCGGGGCCTACGAGCAGTACTTC. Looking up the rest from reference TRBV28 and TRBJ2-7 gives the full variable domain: DVKVTQSSRYLVKRTGEKVFLECVQDMDHENMFWYRQDPGLGLRLIYFSYDVKMKEKGDIPEGYSVSREKKERFSLILESASTNQTSMYLCASSSQTSGAYEQYFGPGTRLTVT.

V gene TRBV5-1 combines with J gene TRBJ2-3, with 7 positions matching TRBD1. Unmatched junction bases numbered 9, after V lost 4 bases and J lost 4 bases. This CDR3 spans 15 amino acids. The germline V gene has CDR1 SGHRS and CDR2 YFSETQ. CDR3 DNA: TGCGCCAGCAGCACCCAAACAGGGGACGCAGATACGCAGTATTTT. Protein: CASSTQTGDADTQYF.

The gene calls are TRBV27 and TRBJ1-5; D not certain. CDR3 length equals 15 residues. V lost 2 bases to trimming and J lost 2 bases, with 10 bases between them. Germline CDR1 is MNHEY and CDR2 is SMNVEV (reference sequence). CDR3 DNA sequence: TGTGCCAGCAGTTTAAACCCCCGGGGCAATCAGCCCCAGCATTTT. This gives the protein CASSLNPRGNQPQHF.

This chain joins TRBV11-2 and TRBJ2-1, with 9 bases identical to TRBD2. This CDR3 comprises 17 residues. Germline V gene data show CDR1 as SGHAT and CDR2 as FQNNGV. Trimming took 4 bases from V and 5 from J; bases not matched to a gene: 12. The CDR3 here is CASSYNPLAGLNNEQFF. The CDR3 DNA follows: TGTGCCAGCAGCTATAACCCACTAGCGGGCCTGAACAATGAGCAGTTCTTC. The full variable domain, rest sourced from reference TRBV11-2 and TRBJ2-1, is EAGVAQSPRYKIIEKRQSVAFWCNPISGHATLYWYQQILGQGPKLLIQFQNNGVVDDSQLPKDRFSAERLKGVDSTLKIQPAKLEDSAVYLCASSYNPLAGLNNEQFFGPGTRLTVL.

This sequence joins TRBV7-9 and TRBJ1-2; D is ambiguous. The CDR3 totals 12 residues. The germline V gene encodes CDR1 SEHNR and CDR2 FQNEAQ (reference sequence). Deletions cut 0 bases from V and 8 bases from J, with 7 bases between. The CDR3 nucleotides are TGTGCCAGCAGCTTAGCCCCAGCGGGCTACACCTTC. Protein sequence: CASSLAPAGYTF. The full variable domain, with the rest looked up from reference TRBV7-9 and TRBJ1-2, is DTGVSQNPRHKITKRGQNVTFRCDPISEHNRLYWYRQTLGQGPEFLTYFQNEAQLEKSRLLSDRFSAERPKGSFSTLEIQRTEQGDSAMYLCASSLAPAGYTFGSGTRLTVV.

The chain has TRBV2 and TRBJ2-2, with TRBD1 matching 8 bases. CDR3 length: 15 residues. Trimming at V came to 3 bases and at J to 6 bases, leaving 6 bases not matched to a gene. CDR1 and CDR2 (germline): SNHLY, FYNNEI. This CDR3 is CASSDFRGRSGELFF. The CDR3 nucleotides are TGTGCCAGCAGTGATTTCAGGGGGCGGTCCGGGGAGCTGTTTTTT.

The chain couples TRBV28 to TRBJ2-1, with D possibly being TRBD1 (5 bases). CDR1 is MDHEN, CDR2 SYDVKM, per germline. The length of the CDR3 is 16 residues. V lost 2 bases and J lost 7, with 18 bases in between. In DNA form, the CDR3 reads TGTGCCAGCAGTTTAACAGGTTCGATTACTACAAATGAGCAGTTCTTC. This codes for CASSLTGSITTNEQFF.